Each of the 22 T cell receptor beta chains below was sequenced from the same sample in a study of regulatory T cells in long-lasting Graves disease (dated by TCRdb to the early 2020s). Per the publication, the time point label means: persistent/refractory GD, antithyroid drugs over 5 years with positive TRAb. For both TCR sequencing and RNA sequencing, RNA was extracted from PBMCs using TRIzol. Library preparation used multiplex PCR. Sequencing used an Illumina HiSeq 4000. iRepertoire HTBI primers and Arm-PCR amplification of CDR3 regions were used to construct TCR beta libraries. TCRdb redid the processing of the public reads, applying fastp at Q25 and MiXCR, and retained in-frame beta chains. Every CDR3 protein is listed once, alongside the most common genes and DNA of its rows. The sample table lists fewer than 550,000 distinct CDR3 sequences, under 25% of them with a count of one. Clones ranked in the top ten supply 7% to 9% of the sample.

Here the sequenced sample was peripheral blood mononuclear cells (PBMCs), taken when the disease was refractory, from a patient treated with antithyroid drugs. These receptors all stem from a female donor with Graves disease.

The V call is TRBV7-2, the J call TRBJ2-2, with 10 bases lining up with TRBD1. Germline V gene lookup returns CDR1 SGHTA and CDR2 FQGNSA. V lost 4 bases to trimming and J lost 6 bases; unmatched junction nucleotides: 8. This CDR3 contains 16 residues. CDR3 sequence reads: CASSSDRGRSPGELFF. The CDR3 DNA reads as TGTGCCAGCAGCTCCGACAGGGGGCGATCCCCCGGGGAGCTGTTTTTT.

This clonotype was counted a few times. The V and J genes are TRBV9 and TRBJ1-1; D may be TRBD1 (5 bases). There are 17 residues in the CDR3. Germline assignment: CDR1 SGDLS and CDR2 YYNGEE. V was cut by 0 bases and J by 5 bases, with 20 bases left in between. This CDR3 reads CASSVGRLGDGRTEAFF. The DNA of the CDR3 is TGTGCCAGCAGCGTAGGGAGGTTGGGGGACGGCCGAACTGAAGCTTTCTTT.

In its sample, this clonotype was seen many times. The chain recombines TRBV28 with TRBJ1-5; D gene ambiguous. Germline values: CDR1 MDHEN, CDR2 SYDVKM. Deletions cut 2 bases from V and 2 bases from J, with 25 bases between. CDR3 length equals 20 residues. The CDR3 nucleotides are TGTGCCAGCAGTTTAAGGACGAACGACATGCCGTTCTGGGGCAATCAGCCCCAGCATTTT. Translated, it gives CASSLRTNDMPFWGNQPQHF.

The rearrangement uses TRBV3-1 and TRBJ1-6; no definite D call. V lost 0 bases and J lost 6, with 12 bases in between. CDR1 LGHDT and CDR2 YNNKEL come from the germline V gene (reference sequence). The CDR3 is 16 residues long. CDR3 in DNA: TGTGCCAGCAGCCAAGATCCTGGGCAGCCTAATTCACCCCTCCACTTT. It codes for CASSQDPGQPNSPLHF.

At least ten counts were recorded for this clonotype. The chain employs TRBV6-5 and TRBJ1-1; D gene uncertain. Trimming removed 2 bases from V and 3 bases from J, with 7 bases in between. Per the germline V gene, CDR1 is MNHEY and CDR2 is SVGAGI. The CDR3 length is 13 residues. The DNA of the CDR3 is TGTGCCAGCAGTTACGGAGAATACACTGAAGCTTTCTTT. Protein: CASSYGEYTEAFF.

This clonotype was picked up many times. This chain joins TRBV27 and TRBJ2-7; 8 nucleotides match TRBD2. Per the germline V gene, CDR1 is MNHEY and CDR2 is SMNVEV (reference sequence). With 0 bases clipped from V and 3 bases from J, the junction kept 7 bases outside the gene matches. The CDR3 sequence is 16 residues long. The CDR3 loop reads CASSLSGLAGNYEQYF. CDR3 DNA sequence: TGTGCCAGCAGTTTATCGGGGCTAGCGGGTAACTACGAGCAGTACTTC.

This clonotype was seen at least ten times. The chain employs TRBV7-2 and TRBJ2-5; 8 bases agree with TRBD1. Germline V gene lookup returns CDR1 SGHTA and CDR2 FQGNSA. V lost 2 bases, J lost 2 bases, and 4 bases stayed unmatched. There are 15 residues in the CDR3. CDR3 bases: TGTGCCAGCAGCTTATACCGGGACAGGCAAGAGACCCAGTACTTC. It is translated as CASSLYRDRQETQYF.

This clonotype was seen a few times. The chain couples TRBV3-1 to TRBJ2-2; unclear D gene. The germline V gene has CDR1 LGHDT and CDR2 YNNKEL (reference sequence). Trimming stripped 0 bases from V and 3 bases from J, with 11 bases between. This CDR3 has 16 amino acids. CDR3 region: CASSQDVRSHTGELFF. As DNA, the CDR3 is TGTGCCAGCAGCCAAGATGTCAGGTCTCACACCGGGGAGCTGTTTTTT. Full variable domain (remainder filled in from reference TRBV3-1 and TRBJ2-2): DTAVSQTPKYLVTQMGNDKSIKCEQNLGHDTMYWYKQDSKKFLKIMFSYNNKELIINETVPNRFSPKSPDKAHLNLHINSLELGDSAVYFCASSQDVRSHTGELFFGEGSRLTVL.

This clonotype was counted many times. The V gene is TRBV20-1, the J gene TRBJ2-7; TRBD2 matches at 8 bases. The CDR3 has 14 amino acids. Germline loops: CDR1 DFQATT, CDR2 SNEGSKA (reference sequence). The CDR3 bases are TGCAGCTGGAGAGGGGTTAGCGGGATTGAAGAGCAGTACTTC. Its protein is CSWRGVSGIEEQYF.

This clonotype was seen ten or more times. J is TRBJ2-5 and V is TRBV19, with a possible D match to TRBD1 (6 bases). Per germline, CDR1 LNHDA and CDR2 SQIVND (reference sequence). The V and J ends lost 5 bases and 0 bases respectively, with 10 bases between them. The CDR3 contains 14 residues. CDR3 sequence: CASSYRTDQETQYF. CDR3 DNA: TGTGCCAGTAGTTACAGGACAGACCAAGAGACCCAGTACTTC.

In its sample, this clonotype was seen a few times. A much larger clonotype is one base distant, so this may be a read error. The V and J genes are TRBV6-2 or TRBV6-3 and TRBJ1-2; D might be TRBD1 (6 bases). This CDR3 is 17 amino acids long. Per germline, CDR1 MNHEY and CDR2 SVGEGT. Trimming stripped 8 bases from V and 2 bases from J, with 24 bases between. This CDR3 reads CASGGGWGPAHNYGYTF. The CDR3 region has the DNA TGTGCCAGCGGCGGGGGGTGGGGGCCGGCGCACAACTATGGCTACACCTTC.

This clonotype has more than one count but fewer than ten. CDR3 region: CSVGQRDPQYGYTF. The CDR3 DNA reads TGCAGCGTTGGACAGAGGGATCCGCAGTATGGCTACACCTTC. V gene TRBV29-1 combines with J gene TRBJ1-2; D may be TRBD1 (5 bases). CDR3 length equals 14 residues. Germline assignment: CDR1 SQVTM and CDR2 ANQGSEA. V shed 4 bases and J shed 5 bases, with 17 bases lying between them.

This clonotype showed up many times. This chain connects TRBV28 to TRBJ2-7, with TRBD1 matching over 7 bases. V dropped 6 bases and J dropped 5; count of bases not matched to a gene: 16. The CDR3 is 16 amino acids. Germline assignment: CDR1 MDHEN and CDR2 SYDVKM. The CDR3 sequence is CASSLPYLGQLHEQYF. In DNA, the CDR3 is TGTGCCAGCAGCTTACCGTACCTGGGACAGCTTCACGAGCAGTACTTC.

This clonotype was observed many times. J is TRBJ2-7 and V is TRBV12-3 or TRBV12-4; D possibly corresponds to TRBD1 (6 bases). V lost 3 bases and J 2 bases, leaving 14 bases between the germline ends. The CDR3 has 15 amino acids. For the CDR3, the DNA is TGTGCCAGCAGTTTGAACAGGGAACAAACCTACGAGCAGTACTTC. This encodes CASSLNREQTYEQYF.

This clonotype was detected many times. The CDR3 sequence is CASSDWHRNPEAFF. In DNA form, the CDR3 reads TGTGCCAGCAGTGATTGGCACCGTAACCCTGAAGCTTTCTTT. V usage is TRBV6-1 and J usage is TRBJ1-1; D is unresolved. V lost 3 bases, J lost 6 bases, and 14 bases lay in between. Per germline, CDR1 MNHNS and CDR2 SASEGT. This CDR3 spans 14 amino acids.

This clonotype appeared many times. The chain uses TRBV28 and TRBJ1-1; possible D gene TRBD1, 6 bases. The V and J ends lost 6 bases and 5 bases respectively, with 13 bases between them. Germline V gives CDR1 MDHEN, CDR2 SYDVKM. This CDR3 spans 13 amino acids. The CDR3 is CASRERTVTEAFF. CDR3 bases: TGTGCCAGCAGAGAAAGGACAGTTACTGAAGCTTTCTTT.

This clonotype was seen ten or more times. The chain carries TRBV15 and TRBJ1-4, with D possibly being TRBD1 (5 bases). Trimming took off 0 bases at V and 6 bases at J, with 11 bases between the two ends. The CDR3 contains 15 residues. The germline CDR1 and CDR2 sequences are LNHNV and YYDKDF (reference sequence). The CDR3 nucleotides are TGTGCCACCAGCAGAGACCGAGGGGATCATGAAAAACTGTTTTTT. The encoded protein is CATSRDRGDHEKLFF. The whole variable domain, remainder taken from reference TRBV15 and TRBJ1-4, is DAMVIQNPRYQVTQFGKPVTLSCSQTLNHNVMYWYQQKSSQAPKLLFHYYDKDFNNEADTPDNFQSRRPNTSFCFLDIRSPGLGDTAMYLCATSRDRGDHEKLFFGSGTQLSVL.

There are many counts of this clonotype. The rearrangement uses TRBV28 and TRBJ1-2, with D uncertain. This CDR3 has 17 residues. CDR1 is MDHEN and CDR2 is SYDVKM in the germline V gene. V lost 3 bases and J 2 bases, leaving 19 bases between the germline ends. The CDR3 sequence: CASSFAPQVGPNYGYTF. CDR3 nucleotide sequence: TGTGCCAGCAGTTTTGCCCCCCAGGTAGGGCCCAACTATGGCTACACCTTC.

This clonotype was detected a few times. This CDR3 reads CASSWSGAETQYF. The CDR3 bases are TGTGCCAGCAGCTGGAGCGGGGCCGAGACCCAGTACTTC. The V gene is TRBV2, the J gene TRBJ2-5, with 7 bases fitting TRBD2. With V trimmed by 6 bases and J by 5 bases, 6 bases remained unmatched. The length of the CDR3 is 13 residues. CDR1 SNHLY and CDR2 FYNNEI come from the germline V gene.

For the CDR3, the DNA is TGTGCCAGCAGTTTTGGGGTAGGCCCTAACTCCTATGGCTACACCTTC. Its translation: CASSFGVGPNSYGYTF. V gene TRBV28 combines with J gene TRBJ1-2; the D is unclear. Trimming stripped 3 bases from V and 4 bases from J, with 18 bases between. CDR1 and CDR2 (germline): MDHEN, SYDVKM. The CDR3 is 16 amino acids.

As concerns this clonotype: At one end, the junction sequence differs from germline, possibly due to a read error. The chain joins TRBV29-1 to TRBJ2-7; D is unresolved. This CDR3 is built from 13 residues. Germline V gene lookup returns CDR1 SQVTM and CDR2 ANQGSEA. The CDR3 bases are TGCAGCGTTAAAGATCGGACGACCTACGAGCAGTACTTC. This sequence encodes CSVKDRTTYEQYF.

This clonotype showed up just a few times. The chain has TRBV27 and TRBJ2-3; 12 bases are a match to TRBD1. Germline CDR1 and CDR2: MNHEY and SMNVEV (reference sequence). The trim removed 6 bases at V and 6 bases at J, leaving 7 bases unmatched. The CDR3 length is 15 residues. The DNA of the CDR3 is TGTGCCAGCAGGGCGGGACAGGGGGCGGGGGATACGCAGTATTTT. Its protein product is CASRAGQGAGDTQYF.